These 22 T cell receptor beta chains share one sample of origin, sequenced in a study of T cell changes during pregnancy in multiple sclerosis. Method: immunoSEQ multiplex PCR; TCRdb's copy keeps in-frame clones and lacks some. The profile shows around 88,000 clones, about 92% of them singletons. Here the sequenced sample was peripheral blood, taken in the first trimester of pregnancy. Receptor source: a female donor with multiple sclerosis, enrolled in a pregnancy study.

CDR3 sequence reads: CASSLDPAGGVLDTQYF. CDR3 nucleotide sequence: TGTGCCAGCAGCTTGGATCCCGCGGGAGGGGTGTTAGATACGCAGTATTTT. The genes are TRBV5-5 and TRBJ2-3; 9 bases line up with TRBD2. Germline assignment: CDR1 SGHKS and CDR2 YYEKEE (reference sequence). The CDR3 totals 17 residues. V lost 0 bases and J lost 5; bases outside the gene matches: 10.

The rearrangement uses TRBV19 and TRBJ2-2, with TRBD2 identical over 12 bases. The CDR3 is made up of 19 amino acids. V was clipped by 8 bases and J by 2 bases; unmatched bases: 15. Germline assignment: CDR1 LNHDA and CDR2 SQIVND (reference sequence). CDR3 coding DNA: TGTGCCAGTCATAGGGGGGGGCTAGCGGGAGGGCCCAACACCGGGGAGCTGTTTTTT. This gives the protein CASHRGGLAGGPNTGELFF.

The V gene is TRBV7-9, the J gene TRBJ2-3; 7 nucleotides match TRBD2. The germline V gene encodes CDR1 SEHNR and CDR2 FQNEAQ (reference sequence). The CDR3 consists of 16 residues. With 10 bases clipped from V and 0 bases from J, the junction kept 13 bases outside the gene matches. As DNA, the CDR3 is TGTGCCACCCCCTCCCGGGGGGTAAGGAGCACAGATACGCAGTATTTT. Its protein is CATPSRGVRSTDTQYF.

The CDR3 bases are TGTGCCAGTAGTTCAAGGGACAGCTTCGTCTCCTACAATGAGCAGTTCTTC. Its protein product is CASSSRDSFVSYNEQFF. This sequence joins TRBV19 and TRBJ2-1; 7 bases match TRBD1. Germline trimming cut 5 bases from V and 0 bases from J; bases unmatched to any gene: 10. Germline lookup yields CDR1 LNHDA and CDR2 SQIVND (reference sequence). There are 17 residues in the CDR3. Complete variable domain (other parts from reference TRBV19 and TRBJ2-1): DGGITQSPKYLFRKEGQNVTLSCEQNLNHDAMYWYRQDPGQGLRLIYYSQIVNDFQKGDIAEGYSVSREKKESFPLTVTSAQKNPTAFYLCASSSRDSFVSYNEQFFGPGTRLTVL.

CDR3 sequence: CASSAGLGYTF. DNA for the CDR3: TGCGCCAGCAGCGCAGGGTTAGGCTACACCTTC. The genes are TRBV4-1 and TRBJ1-2; the D gene is possibly TRBD1 (5 bases). The CDR3 contains 11 residues. The V gene lost 5 bases and the J gene lost 8 bases, with 9 bases spanning the gap. Germline V gene lookup returns CDR1 MGHRA and CDR2 YSYEKL.

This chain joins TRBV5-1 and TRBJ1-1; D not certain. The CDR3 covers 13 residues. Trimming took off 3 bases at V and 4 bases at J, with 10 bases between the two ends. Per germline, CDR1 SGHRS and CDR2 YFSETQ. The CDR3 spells CASSSRGATEAFF. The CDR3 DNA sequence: TGCGCCAGCAGCTCGAGAGGAGCCACTGAAGCTTTCTTT.

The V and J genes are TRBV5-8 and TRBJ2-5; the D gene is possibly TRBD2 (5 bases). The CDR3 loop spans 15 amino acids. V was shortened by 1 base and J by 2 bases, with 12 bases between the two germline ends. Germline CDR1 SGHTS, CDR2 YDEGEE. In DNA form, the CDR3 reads TGTGCCAGCAGCTTGCTACTAGGCCTACAAGAGACCCAGTACTTC. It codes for CASSLLLGLQETQYF.

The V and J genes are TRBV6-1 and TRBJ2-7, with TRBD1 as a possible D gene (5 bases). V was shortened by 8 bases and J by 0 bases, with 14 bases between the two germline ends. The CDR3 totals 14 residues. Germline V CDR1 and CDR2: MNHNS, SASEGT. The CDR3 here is CASSGRAYSYEQYF. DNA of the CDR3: TGTGCCAGCTCGGGCAGGGCCTACTCCTACGAGCAGTACTTC.

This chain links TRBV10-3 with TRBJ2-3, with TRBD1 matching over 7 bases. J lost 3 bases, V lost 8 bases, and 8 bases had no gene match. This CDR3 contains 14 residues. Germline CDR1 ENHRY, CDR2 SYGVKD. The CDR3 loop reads CAIQTGTVTDTQYF. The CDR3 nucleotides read TGTGCCATCCAGACCGGGACAGTGACAGATACGCAGTATTTT.

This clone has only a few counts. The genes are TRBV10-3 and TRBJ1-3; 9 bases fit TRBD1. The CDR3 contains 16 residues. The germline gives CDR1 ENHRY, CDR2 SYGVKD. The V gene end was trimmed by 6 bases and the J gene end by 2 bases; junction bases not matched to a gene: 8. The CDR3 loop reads CAIRTGTGFAGNTIYF. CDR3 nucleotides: TGTGCCATCAGAACCGGGACAGGGTTTGCTGGAAACACCATATATTTT.

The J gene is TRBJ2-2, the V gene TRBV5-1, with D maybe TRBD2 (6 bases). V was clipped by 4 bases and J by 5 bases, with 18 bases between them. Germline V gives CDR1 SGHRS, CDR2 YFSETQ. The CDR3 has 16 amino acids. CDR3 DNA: TGCGCCAGCAGCCTAGACGGGAGTGTACTGACCGGGGAGCTGTTTTTT. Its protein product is CASSLDGSVLTGELFF.

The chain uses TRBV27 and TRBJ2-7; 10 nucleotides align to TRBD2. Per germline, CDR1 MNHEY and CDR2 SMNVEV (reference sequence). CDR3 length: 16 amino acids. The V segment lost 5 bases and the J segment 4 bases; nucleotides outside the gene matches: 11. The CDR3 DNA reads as TGTGCCAGCAGTACCCTCAAAGCGGGAGGGCCTTACGAGCAGTACTTC. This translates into CASSTLKAGGPYEQYF.

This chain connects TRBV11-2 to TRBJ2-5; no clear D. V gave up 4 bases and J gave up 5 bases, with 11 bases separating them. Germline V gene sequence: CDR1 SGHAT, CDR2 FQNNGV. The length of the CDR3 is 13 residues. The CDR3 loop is CASSYSRVETQYF. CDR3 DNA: TGTGCCAGCAGCTACAGCAGAGTGGAGACCCAGTACTTC.

CDR3 region: CASSIGHHSNQPQHF. CDR3 in DNA: TGTGCCAGTAGTATTGGCCACCACAGCAATCAGCCCCAGCATTTT. The V call is TRBV19, the J call TRBJ1-5, with D unresolved. Germline-derived CDR1 and CDR2 are LNHDA and SQIVND (reference sequence). This CDR3 has 15 residues. With 3 bases removed from V and 1 base from J, the gap between germline ends came to 10 bases.

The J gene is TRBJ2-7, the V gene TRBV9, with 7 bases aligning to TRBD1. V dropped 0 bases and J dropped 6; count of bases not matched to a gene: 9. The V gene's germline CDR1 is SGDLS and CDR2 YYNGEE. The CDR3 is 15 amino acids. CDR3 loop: CASSVVPDRSAEQYF. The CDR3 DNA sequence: TGTGCCAGCAGCGTAGTCCCGGACAGGTCCGCCGAGCAGTACTTC.

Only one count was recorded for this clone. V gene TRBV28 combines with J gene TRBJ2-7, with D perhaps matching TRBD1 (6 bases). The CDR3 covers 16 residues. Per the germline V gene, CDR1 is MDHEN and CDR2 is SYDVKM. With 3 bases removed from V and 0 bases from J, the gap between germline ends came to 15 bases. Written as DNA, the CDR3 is TGTGCCAGCAGTTTTAGCTTGGGGGCTTCCTCCTACGAGCAGTACTTC. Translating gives CASSFSLGASSYEQYF.

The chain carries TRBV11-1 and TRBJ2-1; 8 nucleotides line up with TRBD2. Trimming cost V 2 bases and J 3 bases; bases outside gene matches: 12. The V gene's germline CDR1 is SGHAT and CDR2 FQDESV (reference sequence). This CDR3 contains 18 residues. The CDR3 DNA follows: TGTGCCAGCAGCTTATATCCGACCGGACTAGCAAGCTACAATGAGCAGTTCTTC. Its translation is CASSLYPTGLASYNEQFF.

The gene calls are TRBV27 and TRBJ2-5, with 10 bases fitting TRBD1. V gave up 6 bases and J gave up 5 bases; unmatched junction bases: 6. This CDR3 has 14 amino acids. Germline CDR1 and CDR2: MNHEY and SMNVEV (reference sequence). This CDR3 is CASRRQGALETQYF. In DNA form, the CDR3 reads TGTGCCAGCAGAAGACAGGGGGCCCTCGAGACCCAGTACTTC.

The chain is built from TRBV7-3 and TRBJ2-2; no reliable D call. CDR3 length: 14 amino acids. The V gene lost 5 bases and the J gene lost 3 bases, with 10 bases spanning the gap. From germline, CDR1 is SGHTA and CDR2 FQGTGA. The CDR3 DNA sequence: TGTGCCAGCAGCCCGGGTTTCTACACCGGGGAGCTGTTTTTT. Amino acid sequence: CASSPGFYTGELFF.

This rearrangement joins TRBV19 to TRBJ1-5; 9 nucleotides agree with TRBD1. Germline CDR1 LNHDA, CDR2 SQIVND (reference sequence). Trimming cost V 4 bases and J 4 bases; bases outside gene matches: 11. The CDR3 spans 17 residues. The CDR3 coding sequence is TGTGCCAGTAGTAGGGGACAGGGTACCGAGGGAAATCAGCCCCAGCATTTT. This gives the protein CASSRGQGTEGNQPQHF.

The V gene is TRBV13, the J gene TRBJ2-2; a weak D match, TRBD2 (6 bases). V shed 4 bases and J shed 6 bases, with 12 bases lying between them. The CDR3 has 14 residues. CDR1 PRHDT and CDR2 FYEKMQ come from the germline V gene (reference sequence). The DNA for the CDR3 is TGTGCCAGCAGCTCCCGACTAGTTTCCGGGGAGCTGTTTTTT. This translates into CASSSRLVSGELFF.

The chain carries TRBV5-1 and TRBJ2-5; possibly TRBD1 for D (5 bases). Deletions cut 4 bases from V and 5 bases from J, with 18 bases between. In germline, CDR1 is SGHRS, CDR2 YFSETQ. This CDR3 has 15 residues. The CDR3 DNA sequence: TGCGCCAGCAGCCCCCTCGGGCAGGGTCGGGAGACCCAGTACTTC. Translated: CASSPLGQGRETQYF.